The 29 T cell receptor beta chains below were found in one sample sequenced in a study of blood T cells in healthy people across ages. The second PCR ran about 6 to 11 cycles with a sample-barcoded 5' primer and J-beta primers. TCRdb recomputed calls from the 5' RACE reads with MiXCR, one row per CDR3 protein. The data show roughly 1,700,000 distinct CDR3 sequences, about 30% seen once. The sequenced material came from blood. All receptors derive from a woman in her twenties or thirties in good health.

The rearrangement joins TRBV7-9 to TRBJ1-3; possibly TRBD1 for D (6 bases). The CDR3 extends over 16 amino acids. Germline V gene lookup returns CDR1 SEHNR and CDR2 FQNEAQ (reference sequence). Between the trimmed V and J ends, which lost 5 bases and 0 bases, there was a span of 14 bases. CDR3 in DNA: TGTGCCAGCAGCCACAGGGAGAAGTTCTCTGGAAACACCATATATTTT. As protein: CASSHREKFSGNTIYF.

This clonotype came up many times. The chain is built from TRBV10-2 and TRBJ1-2; D possibly corresponds to TRBD1 (5 bases). The CDR3 sequence is 14 residues long. CDR1 WSHSY and CDR2 SAAADI come from the germline V gene. The V end lost 0 bases, the J end lost 2 bases, and 7 bases lay between the germline ends. CDR3 sequence: CASSESGQNYGYTF. CDR3 DNA: TGCGCCAGCAGTGAGTCTGGACAAAACTATGGCTACACCTTC.

This clonotype was observed a few times. The chain has TRBV6-6 and TRBJ2-3; D gene unclear. V was cut by 4 bases and J by 6 bases, with 8 bases left in between. CDR1 is MNHNY and CDR2 is SVGAGI in the germline V gene (reference sequence). CDR3 length: 12 amino acids. CDR3 coding DNA: TGTGCCAGCAGTTGCTCTGGGGATACGCAGTATTTT. Translating gives CASSCSGDTQYF.

This sequence joins TRBV28 and TRBJ2-2; D not certain. This CDR3 contains 15 residues. Germline V gene data show CDR1 as MDHEN and CDR2 as SYDVKM. Trimming removed 3 bases at V and 4 bases at J, with 12 bases between. The DNA for the CDR3 is TGTGCCAGCAGTTTTTCCCCGGGTCTCACCGGGGAGCTGTTTTTT. Translated: CASSFSPGLTGELFF.

This clonotype was seen a handful of times. This chain links TRBV18 with TRBJ2-7; possible D gene TRBD1, 6 bases. This CDR3 region has 14 residues. Germline V gene lookup returns CDR1 KGHSH and CDR2 LQKENI. Trimming cost V 3 bases and J 6 bases, with 15 bases left between them. The DNA for the CDR3 is TGTGCCAGCTCACCCGGGACAAGGACGCCCGAGCAGTACTTC. It encodes CASSPGTRTPEQYF.

This clonotype was seen a few times. The chain uses TRBV18 and TRBJ2-3, with D hard to call. This CDR3 region has 15 residues. V was trimmed by 2 bases and J by 1 base, leaving 10 bases between them. Germline assignment: CDR1 KGHSH and CDR2 LQKENI. The CDR3 DNA follows: TGTGCCAGCTCACCAAACACGACTCGCACAGATACGCAGTATTTT. This encodes CASSPNTTRTDTQYF. Full variable domain (remainder filled in from reference TRBV18 and TRBJ2-3): NAGVMQNPRHLVRRRGQEARLRCSPMKGHSHVYWYRQLPEEGLKFMVYLQKENIIDESGMPKERFSAEFPKEGPSILRIQQVVRGDSAAYFCASSPNTTRTDTQYFGPGTRLTVL.

There are a few counts of this clonotype. In DNA form, the CDR3 reads TGTGCCAGCAGCACCGGACCGTTCGGCAATCAGCCCCAGCATTTT. Amino acids: CASSTGPFGNQPQHF. V gene TRBV14 combines with J gene TRBJ1-5, with D uncertain. This CDR3 spans 15 amino acids. The germline gives CDR1 SGHDN, CDR2 FVKESK. Trimming shortened V by 5 bases and J by 2 bases, and 13 bases separated the two germline ends.

In regard to this clonotype: This sequence may be a read error, since a much larger clone differs from it by one base. The V gene is TRBV4-1, the J gene TRBJ1-2, with D uncertain. The CDR3 is made up of 17 amino acids. V dropped 0 bases and J dropped 6 bases, with 20 bases sitting between them. Germline values: CDR1 MGHRA, CDR2 YSYEKL. The CDR3, as DNA: TGCGCCAGCAGCCAAGATCTCGAAGAAGGGCCCTACCATGGCTACACCTTC. It is translated as CASSQDLEEGPYHGYTF.

Of note for this clonotype: The CDR3 carries no conserved terminal phenylalanine or tryptophan, so it likely arises from a read error. CDR3 amino acids: CASSYETRFQFL. In DNA, the CDR3 is TGTGCCAGCAGTTACGAGACTCGGTTCCAGTTCTTA. The genes are TRBV6-2 or TRBV6-3 and TRBJ2-1; D is unclear. The CDR3 contains 12 residues. The germline V and J ends were trimmed by 2 bases and 13 bases, with 12 bases remaining between them. Germline V gene data show CDR1 as MNHEY and CDR2 as SVGEGT.

The V and J genes are TRBV27 and TRBJ2-3; 9 bases align to TRBD1. The CDR3 loop spans 16 amino acids. CDR1 is MNHEY, CDR2 SMNVEV, per germline (reference sequence). Losses at the gene ends were 5 bases for V and 6 bases for J; bases not matched to a gene: 12. The CDR3 nucleotides are TGTGCCAGCAGTCCAACAAAACAGGGGGCTGGGGATACGCAGTATTTT. Translating it yields CASSPTKQGAGDTQYF.

This clonotype was seen a few times. The V call is TRBV10-3, the J call TRBJ2-5, with D possibly TRBD1 on 6 matching bases. V lost 3 bases to trimming and J lost 5 bases, with 16 bases between them. The V gene's germline CDR1 is ENHRY and CDR2 SYGVKD. This CDR3 is 15 amino acids long. The CDR3 DNA reads as TGTGCCATCAGTGACTGGGGGCGAAACGGTGAGACCCAGTACTTC. Translated: CAISDWGRNGETQYF.

This clonotype was counted a few times. This rearrangement joins TRBV7-2 to TRBJ2-5; D may be TRBD1 or TRBD2 (6 bases each). Per germline, CDR1 SGHTA and CDR2 FQGNSA. Trimming pared 3 bases from V and 5 bases from J, leaving 16 bases between. The CDR3 runs to 15 residues. This CDR3 is CASSFDKGGSETQYF. CDR3 nucleotide sequence: TGTGCCAGCAGCTTTGACAAGGGGGGAAGCGAGACCCAGTACTTC.

The chain recombines TRBV5-1 with TRBJ2-4; possibly TRBD2 for D (6 bases). The closer fit of TRBJ2-7 to the DNA end suggests the J call may be wrong. CDR1 is SGHRS, CDR2 YFSETQ, per germline. The CDR3 loop spans 16 amino acids. CDR3 in DNA: TGCGCCAGCAGCCGAGGCGGGGACTTCGTTTCGGACGAGCAGTACTTC. It yields the protein CASSRGGDFVSDEQYF.

This clonotype was counted only a few times. This chain uses TRBV14 with TRBJ1-2; D remains unclear. Trimming took 2 bases from V and 7 from J, leaving 11 bases between them. Per the germline V gene, CDR1 is SGHDN and CDR2 is FVKESK. This CDR3 spans 13 amino acids. The CDR3: CASSQPRLGGYTF. CDR3 in DNA: TGTGCCAGCAGCCAACCACGTCTCGGTGGCTACACCTTC.

About this clonotype: The missing conserved phenylalanine or tryptophan at the end of this CDR3 makes a read error likely. The chain has TRBV3-1 and TRBJ2-7; D uncertain. V was cut by 4 bases and J by 2 bases, with 12 bases left in between. The CDR3 length is 14 residues. CDR1 is LGHDT and CDR2 is YNNKEL in the germline V gene (reference sequence). CDR3 region: CASSPWTEPYEQYC. The CDR3 DNA follows: TGTGCCAGCAGCCCTTGGACCGAGCCCTACGAGCAGTACTGC.

This chain joins TRBV5-1 and TRBJ1-4, with D possibly matching TRBD1 (6 bases). The CDR3 is 15 residues long. V lost 4 bases, J lost 7 bases, and 17 bases lay in between. Germline values: CDR1 SGHRS, CDR2 YFSETQ. The CDR3 loop is CASSARTSQGEKLFF. The CDR3 coding sequence is TGCGCCAGCAGCGCTCGGACCTCACAGGGTGAAAAACTGTTTTTT.

This clonotype was counted a few times. The V gene is TRBV3-1, the J gene TRBJ2-6; TRBD2 agrees at 11 bases. This CDR3 contains 15 residues. The V segment lost 11 bases and the J segment 4 bases; nucleotides outside the gene matches: 7. From germline, CDR1 is LGHDT and CDR2 YNNKEL (reference sequence). The CDR3 bases are TGTGCCTCCGGGACTAGCGGTGCCGGGGCCAACGTCCTGACTTTC. Amino acids: CASGTSGAGANVLTF.

This clonotype turned up a few times. This sequence joins TRBV6-1 and TRBJ2-1, with D perhaps TRBD1 (6 bases). Between the trimmed V and J ends, which lost 3 bases and 2 bases, there was a span of 14 bases. Germline CDR1 is MNHNS and CDR2 is SASEGT. The CDR3 loop spans 16 amino acids. The CDR3 DNA reads as TGTGCCAGCAGTGAGCTGGGGGCCTTTCCCTACAATGAGCAGTTCTTC. The encoded protein is CASSELGAFPYNEQFF.

This clonotype was counted only a few times. The chain has TRBV20-1 and TRBJ2-3; D ambiguous. The CDR3 totals 10 residues. The ends were cut back, 8 bases at V and 3 bases at J, with 6 bases in the middle. CDR1 is DFQATT and CDR2 is SNEGSKA in the germline V gene (reference sequence). CDR3 amino acids: CSSATDTQYF. The CDR3 bases are TGCAGTAGCGCGACAGATACGCAGTATTTT.

The V gene is TRBV18, the J gene TRBJ1-1; D might be TRBD1 (5 bases). Trimming cost V 2 bases and J 4 bases, with 17 bases left between them. The CDR3 is 16 amino acids. The germline V gene has CDR1 KGHSH and CDR2 LQKENI. The CDR3 is CASSPIKRGTGTEAFF. CDR3 DNA sequence: TGTGCCAGCTCACCAATAAAGCGGGGAACAGGCACTGAAGCTTTCTTT. The full variable domain, with the rest looked up from reference TRBV18 and TRBJ1-1, is NAGVMQNPRHLVRRRGQEARLRCSPMKGHSHVYWYRQLPEEGLKFMVYLQKENIIDESGMPKERFSAEFPKEGPSILRIQQVVRGDSAAYFCASSPIKRGTGTEAFFGQGTRLTVV.

This sequence joins TRBV7-9 and TRBJ1-1; D is unclear. Trimming pared 5 bases from V and 6 bases from J, leaving 16 bases between. Germline CDR1 reads SEHNR; CDR2 reads FQNEAQ (reference sequence). This CDR3 has 14 amino acids. As DNA, the CDR3 is TGTGCCAGCAGCCCGTTACGGAGGGTTCCTGAAGCTTTCTTT. It translates to CASSPLRRVPEAFF.

This clonotype was counted a few times. At one end, the junction sequence differs from germline, possibly due to a read error. The J gene is TRBJ1-2, the V gene TRBV5-1, with 9 bases that match TRBD1. This CDR3 contains 15 residues. CDR1 and CDR2 from the germline V gene are SGHRS and YFSETQ. The CDR3 is CANSFGLQGAGGYTF. For the CDR3, the DNA is TGCGCCAACAGCTTCGGGCTACAGGGGGCAGGAGGCTACACCTTC.

This clonotype was detected many times. This rearrangement joins TRBV14 to TRBJ2-4; possible D gene TRBD1, 6 bases. Trimming removed 6 bases at V and 8 bases at J, with 17 bases between. The germline gives CDR1 SGHDN, CDR2 FVKESK. This CDR3 is 14 amino acids long. The CDR3 DNA follows: TGTGCCAGCAGAGGGGGTCTAGCCAGAGACATTCAGTACTTC. This encodes CASRGGLARDIQYF.

The chain uses TRBV5-1 and TRBJ2-3, with 7 bases fitting TRBD1. The CDR3 extends over 16 amino acids. Trimming took 4 bases from V and 0 from J; bases not matched to a gene: 8. CDR1 and CDR2 (germline): SGHRS, YFSETQ. Here the CDR3 reads CASSRDRASSTDTQYF. As DNA, the CDR3 is TGCGCCAGCAGCCGCGACAGGGCATCAAGCACAGATACGCAGTATTTT.

The genes are TRBV6-6 and TRBJ1-1; tentatively, D is TRBD1 (6 bases). The CDR3 covers 16 residues. Trimming removed 2 bases from V and 1 base from J, with 14 bases in between. The germline CDR1 and CDR2 sequences are MNHNY and SVGAGI (reference sequence). CDR3 residues: CASSYGSGRGNTEAFF. The CDR3 nucleotides read TGTGCCAGCAGTTACGGTTCTGGCAGGGGGAACACTGAAGCTTTCTTT.

The rearrangement links TRBV10-3 to TRBJ2-3; D gene uncertain. Trimming cost V 7 bases and J 0 bases, with 11 bases left between them. The germline V gene encodes CDR1 ENHRY and CDR2 SYGVKD. The CDR3 sequence is 14 residues long. The CDR3 region is CAITPTGSTDTQYF. Written as DNA, the CDR3 is TGTGCCATCACTCCGACGGGCAGCACAGATACGCAGTATTTT.

There are many counts of this clonotype. The rearrangement joins TRBV7-2 to TRBJ1-4; 9 bases match TRBD1. The germline gives CDR1 SGHTA, CDR2 FQGNSA. The length of the CDR3 is 13 residues. Unmatched junction bases numbered 4, after V lost 8 bases and J lost 6 bases. The CDR3 loop reads CASGDRDYEKLFF. The CDR3 nucleotides read TGTGCCAGCGGGGACAGGGATTATGAAAAACTGTTTTTT.

This clonotype has a handful of counts. V gene TRBV12-5 combines with J gene TRBJ1-5; D is unclear. The germline V and J ends were trimmed by 1 base and 9 bases, with 10 bases remaining between them. Germline V gene lookup returns CDR1 LGHNT and CDR2 FRNRAP. The CDR3 sequence is 13 residues long. The CDR3 loop reads CASGLGSDRPQHF. CDR3 sequence (DNA): TGTGCTAGTGGTTTGGGAAGCGATCGGCCCCAGCATTTT.

This clonotype was detected many times. The V and J genes are TRBV7-9 and TRBJ1-2; D call uncertain. CDR1 is SEHNR and CDR2 is FQNEAQ in the germline V gene (reference sequence). The ends were cut back, 1 base at V and 4 bases at J, with 10 bases in the middle. The CDR3 totals 14 residues. CDR3 region: CASSLGGGSYGYTF. DNA for the CDR3: TGTGCCAGCAGCTTAGGTGGAGGGAGCTATGGCTACACCTTC.